Described below is a single TCR beta chain sequence and its context. Antigen: not known. This sample is drawn from a study of vaccination and CD4 T cells after COVID-19. The overall study: At a median 72 days (range 14 to 241) after dose two, post-vaccine samples were obtained. Overlapping spike peptides of SARS-CoV-2, HCoV-NL63, HCoV-OC43 and HCoV-229E stimulated the cells.

The V end was cut by 3 bases, the J end by 4 bases, with 9 bases between. The CDR3 covers 14 residues. Germline V lookup: CDR1 KGHDR, CDR2 SFDVKD. The Oncomine TCR Beta short-read assay was what sequenced the DNA obtained from cultured CD4+ T cells. TCRdb passed the PCR reads through MiXCR, listing each CDR3 protein once. Of around 22,000 distinct CDR3 sequences in the sample, about 33% were seen once. The treatment denotes: approximately 9-day PBMC culture with coronavirus spike peptide pools or control peptides (ViraFEST assay). Material: cultured CD4+ T cells from blood. The chain is built from TRBV24-1 and TRBJ2-1; perhaps TRBD1 as D (6 bases). This clonotype was sampled from a human donor with COVID-19. CDR3 coding DNA: TGTGCCACCAGTGATCCTACAGGGTACAATGAGCAGTTCTTC. Protein product: CATSDPTGYNEQFF.